These T cell receptor beta chains were read from a single sample in a study of cytomegalovirus exposure and HLA in healthy donors. Measured with immunoSEQ multiplex PCR; TCRdb has only the in-frame clones, and not every one. Among fewer than 150,000 clones listed, 73% were seen once. The sample was PBMCs. These receptors all come from a woman in her thirties or forties in good health and CMV-seronegative. The CDR3 runs from the conserved cysteine through the conserved F or W. The D gene is left open where the match is weak. Expanded clones get a size class; other rows say once, few or many, or leave the size out.

j_call: TRBJ1-1; clone_size: NA; d_call: NA; v_call: TRBV4-1; cdr3_aa: CASRGVGGPLNTEAFF
j_call: TRBJ1-4; clone_size: once; d_call: NA; v_call: TRBV18; cdr3_aa: CASSRAGVPDEKLFF
j_call: TRBJ1-1; clone_size: NA; d_call: NA; v_call: TRBV27; cdr3_aa: CASSLRGAGTEAFF
j_call: TRBJ1-5; clone_size: NA; d_call: NA; v_call: TRBV5-1; cdr3_aa: CASREGVGDQPQHF
j_call: TRBJ2-7; clone_size: NA; d_call: TRBD2; v_call: TRBV7-2; cdr3_aa: CASSPGLAGGSAQYF
j_call: TRBJ2-3; clone_size: NA; d_call: NA; v_call: TRBV10-3; cdr3_aa: CAISRDSTDTQYF
j_call: TRBJ2-3; clone_size: once; d_call: TRBD2; v_call: TRBV5-6; cdr3_aa: CASSLVAGGRTDTQYF
j_call: TRBJ2-5; clone_size: once; d_call: NA; v_call: TRBV7-7; cdr3_aa: CASSPPGLWDQYF
j_call: TRBJ2-3; clone_size: NA; d_call: NA; v_call: TRBV27; cdr3_aa: CASRPGSLSTDTQYF
j_call: TRBJ2-5; clone_size: few; d_call: TRBD2; v_call: TRBV2; cdr3_aa: CASRKGLAASPETQYF
j_call: TRBJ2-2; clone_size: NA; d_call: TRBD1; v_call: TRBV10-3; cdr3_aa: CAISGTGHENTGELFF
j_call: TRBJ1-6; clone_size: NA; d_call: TRBD1; v_call: TRBV5-1; cdr3_aa: CASSPGTGENSPLHF
j_call: TRBJ2-7; clone_size: NA; d_call: TRBD2; v_call: TRBV27; cdr3_aa: CASRAGTSSAYEQYF
j_call: TRBJ1-3; clone_size: NA; d_call: NA; v_call: TRBV29-1; cdr3_aa: CSGGGLHGFTTGNTIYF
j_call: TRBJ2-1; clone_size: NA; d_call: TRBD1; v_call: TRBV7-3; cdr3_aa: CASSLLGQGVNEQFF
j_call: TRBJ2-1; clone_size: few; d_call: NA; v_call: TRBV5-6; cdr3_aa: CASSLPGGWDEQFF
j_call: TRBJ2-1; clone_size: NA; d_call: TRBD2; v_call: TRBV4-1; cdr3_aa: CASSQGAGDSYNEQFF
j_call: TRBJ1-1; clone_size: few; d_call: NA; v_call: TRBV9; cdr3_aa: CASSANHMNTEAFF
j_call: TRBJ2-2; clone_size: NA; d_call: NA; v_call: TRBV5-1; cdr3_aa: CASSLVGTGGELFF
j_call: TRBJ2-1; clone_size: NA; d_call: TRBD2; v_call: TRBV29-1; cdr3_aa: CSAAGTSGYNEQFF
j_call: TRBJ1-2; clone_size: once; d_call: TRBD1; v_call: TRBV7-2; cdr3_aa: CASRQQGADGYTF
j_call: TRBJ1-5; clone_size: NA; d_call: TRBD1; v_call: TRBV6-1; cdr3_aa: CASGTGSYQPQHF
j_call: TRBJ1-4; clone_size: NA; d_call: TRBD1; v_call: TRBV4-2; cdr3_aa: CASSPRTGDNEKLFF
j_call: TRBJ2-7; clone_size: NA; d_call: TRBD1; v_call: TRBV6-1; cdr3_aa: CASRAGQGAAYEQYF
j_call: TRBJ2-2; clone_size: NA; d_call: NA; v_call: TRBV7-6; cdr3_aa: CASSLETGLGLGAGELFF